These 3 T cell receptor beta chains originate from one sample sequenced in a study of radiotherapy plus CTLA-4 blockade in lung cancer (dated by TCRdb to 2017 to 2018). The protocol used for the library was the immunoSEQ multiplex PCR assay. Imported from immuneACCESS, the table was reduced by TCRdb to in-frame sequences with V and J called. These copies leave out some clones; in studies compared against another copy, an unresolved V gene accounts for under half, and the cause of the remainder is not known. The sample table records 90,000 to 130,000 clones; around 84% of these occur just once. The top ten clones comprise less than 4% of the sample. The sample was peripheral blood, taken from a patient treated with radiotherapy plus ipilimumab. Source of these receptors: a human donor with non-small cell lung cancer that progressed on radiotherapy plus ipilimumab. Some clones in this sample may be carry-over from other donors' samples.

The CDR3 region has the DNA TGTGCCAGCAGCTTAAGCGGGGGGATTTTCTACGAGCAGTACTTC. Translating it yields CASSLSGGIFYEQYF. The chain links TRBV7-2 to TRBJ2-7, with 9 bases fitting TRBD2. J was trimmed by 3 bases and V by 2 bases; bases with no gene match: 5. CDR1 and CDR2 (germline): SGHTA, FQGNSA. This CDR3 contains 15 residues.

The chain employs TRBV11-1 and TRBJ1-1; TRBD1 is a possible D gene (5 bases). Per the germline V gene, CDR1 is SGHAT and CDR2 is FQDESV (reference sequence). Trimming pared 4 bases from V and 3 bases from J, leaving 18 bases between. The CDR3 extends over 16 amino acids. The CDR3 loop is CASSSFTGTGDTEAFF. DNA for the CDR3: TGTGCCAGCAGCTCGTTCACCGGGACGGGGGACACTGAAGCTTTCTTT.

This clone was observed once. The chain joins TRBV9 to TRBJ1-5; 7 positions match TRBD1. Unmatched junction bases numbered 7, after V lost 3 bases and J lost 7 bases. CDR1 and CDR2 from the germline V gene are SGDLS and YYNGEE. CDR3 size: 14 residues. CDR3 nucleotides: TGTGCCAGCAGCGGCCCGGGACAGAGGCAGCCCCAGCATTTT. Encoded protein: CASSGPGQRQPQHF.